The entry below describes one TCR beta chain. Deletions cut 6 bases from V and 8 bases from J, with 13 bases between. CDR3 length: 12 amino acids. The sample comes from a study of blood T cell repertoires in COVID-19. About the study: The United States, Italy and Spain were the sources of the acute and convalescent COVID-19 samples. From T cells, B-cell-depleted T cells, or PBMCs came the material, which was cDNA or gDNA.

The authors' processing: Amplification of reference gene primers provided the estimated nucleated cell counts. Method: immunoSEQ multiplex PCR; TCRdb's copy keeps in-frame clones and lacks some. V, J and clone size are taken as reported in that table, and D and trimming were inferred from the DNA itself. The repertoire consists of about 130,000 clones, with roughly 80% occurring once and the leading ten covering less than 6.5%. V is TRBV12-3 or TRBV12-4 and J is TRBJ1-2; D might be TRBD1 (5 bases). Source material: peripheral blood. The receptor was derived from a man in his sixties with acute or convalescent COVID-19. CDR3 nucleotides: TGTGCCAGCAGACAGGATTTAGAGGGCTACACCTTC. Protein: CASRQDLEGYTF.